This entry lists 19 T cell receptor beta chains sequenced from one sample in a study of T-cell reconstitution after alpha-beta-depleted transplantation in children. As it was prepared, the TCRbeta library received unique molecular identifiers. TCRdb re-analysed the PCR reads in MiXCR, keeping a single row per CDR3 protein. The sample contains more than 200,000 distinct CDR3 sequences, about 26% of which appear only once. Material: PBMCs, obtained before TCRalphabeta/CD19-depleted stem cell transplant. Every receptor here comes from a girl aged 2-15 years with Fanconi anemia, due to receive a stem cell transplant.

The chain is built from TRBV10-2 and TRBJ2-3; maybe TRBD2 (5 bases). There are 15 residues in the CDR3. V lost 4 bases, J lost 0 bases, and 11 bases lay in between. The germline CDR1 and CDR2 sequences are WSHSY and SAAADI. The CDR3 coding sequence is TGCGCCAGCAGTGTTGACGGGATTAGCACAGATACGCAGTATTTT. Protein product: CASSVDGISTDTQYF.

V gene TRBV5-6 combines with J gene TRBJ2-7, with 9 bases that match TRBD2. The CDR3 runs 18 residues. The ends lost 6 bases at V and 5 bases at J; junction bases unmatched: 21. Germline V gene data show CDR1 as SGHDT and CDR2 as YYEEEE. In DNA, the CDR3 is TGTGCCAGCATCCCGGGACTAGCATTAGGACGGGGGAATCACGAGCAGTACTTC. Protein: CASIPGLALGRGNHEQYF.

This clonotype has only a few counts. The rearrangement uses TRBV6-5 and TRBJ1-5; 8 nucleotides agree with TRBD1. Looked up from germline, CDR1 is MNHEY and CDR2 is SVGAGI. CDR3 length: 17 amino acids. V lost 5 bases and J lost 6; bases outside the gene matches: 15. The CDR3 loop is CASSHPGQDVSPQPQHF. The DNA of the CDR3 is TGTGCCAGCAGTCATCCGGGACAGGACGTAAGCCCTCAGCCCCAGCATTTT.

This clonotype was observed a few times. This chain links TRBV5-1 with TRBJ2-7, with TRBD2 matching 14 bases. With V trimmed by 4 bases and J by 3 bases, 6 bases remained unmatched. This CDR3 region has 16 residues. CDR1 is SGHRS and CDR2 is YFSETQ in the germline V gene. CDR3 protein: CASSPGLAGASYEQYF. DNA of the CDR3: TGCGCCAGCAGCCCGGGACTAGCGGGAGCAAGCTACGAGCAGTACTTC.

Remarks on this clonotype: Germline is not matched at one junction end, which may reflect a read error. The gene calls are TRBV20-1 and TRBJ2-1; 8 positions agree with TRBD1. CDR3 size: 14 residues. Germline-derived CDR1 and CDR2 are DFQATT and SNEGSKA (reference sequence). The CDR3 nucleotides read TGCGGTGCTAGATCAGGGGGCGACTACAATGAGCAGTTCTTC. Protein sequence: CGARSGGDYNEQFF.

In its sample, this clonotype was seen many times. The CDR3 DNA sequence: TGTGCCAGCAGTTTATTAAGCGGAGGAGCGACAAACATTCAGTACTTC. Protein: CASSLLSGGATNIQYF. The rearrangement uses TRBV28 and TRBJ2-4; tentative D call: TRBD2 (5 bases). This CDR3 comprises 16 residues. Looked up from germline, CDR1 is MDHEN and CDR2 is SYDVKM. V lost 1 base and J 6 bases, leaving 16 bases between the germline ends.

This clonotype was observed many times. The rearrangement links TRBV6-6 to TRBJ1-1; no clear D gene. From germline, CDR1 is MNHNY and CDR2 SVGAGI (reference sequence). Trimming took 5 bases from V and 5 from J, leaving 6 bases between them. CDR3 size: 11 residues. Here the CDR3 DNA reads TGTGCCAGCAGTCAGTATACTGAAGCTTTCTTT. Its protein is CASSQYTEAFF.

The chain carries TRBV20-1 and TRBJ2-1, with TRBD1 matching over 7 bases. From germline, CDR1 is DFQATT and CDR2 SNEGSKA (reference sequence). The CDR3 is 15 amino acids. V dropped 6 bases and J dropped 0; count of bases not matched to a gene: 8. The CDR3 DNA reads as TGCAGTGCCGAGACAGGGCTGAGCTCCTACAATGAGCAGTTCTTC. Amino acid sequence: CSAETGLSSYNEQFF.

This clonotype was counted at least ten times. The V and J genes are TRBV27 and TRBJ2-1; 11 bases agree with TRBD2. V dropped 3 bases and J dropped 4; count of bases not matched to a gene: 8. This CDR3 contains 17 residues. CDR1 and CDR2 from the germline V gene are MNHEY and SMNVEV (reference sequence). The CDR3 loop reads CASSLLPGLAEYNEQFF. The CDR3, as DNA: TGTGCCAGCAGTTTGTTGCCGGGACTAGCGGAATACAATGAGCAGTTCTTC.

Ten or more counts support this clonotype. The rearrangement uses TRBV7-3 and TRBJ2-1; 9 bases agree with TRBD2. The V gene's germline CDR1 is SGHTA and CDR2 FQGTGA. CDR3 length equals 14 residues. Trimming at V came to 2 bases and at J to 7 bases, leaving 3 bases not matched to a gene. The CDR3 spells CASSLLAGLNEQFF. Here the CDR3 DNA reads TGTGCCAGCAGCTTACTAGCGGGGTTGAATGAGCAGTTCTTC.

This clonotype was recorded many times. The CDR3 protein is CASSLGLARGNVYNEQFF. CDR3 nucleotide sequence: TGCGCCAGCAGCTTGGGTCTAGCGCGCGGGAATGTATACAATGAGCAGTTCTTC. This chain links TRBV5-1 with TRBJ2-1; a weak D match, TRBD2 (6 bases). This CDR3 contains 18 residues. Germline values: CDR1 SGHRS, CDR2 YFSETQ. The germline V and J ends were trimmed by 0 bases and 4 bases, with 20 bases remaining between them. Looking up the rest from reference TRBV5-1 and TRBJ2-1 gives the full variable domain: KAGVTQTPRYLIKTRGQQVTLSCSPISGHRSVSWYQQTPGQGLQFLFEYFSETQRNKGNFPGRFSGRQFSNSRSEMNVSTLELGDSALYLCASSLGLARGNVYNEQFFGPGTRLTVL.

J is TRBJ2-1 and V is TRBV12-3 or TRBV12-4; D not certain. The CDR3 has 15 residues. V gave up 5 bases and J gave up 0 bases, with 11 bases separating them. This chain's CDR3 is CASSPLRSSYNEQFF. The CDR3 DNA is TGTGCCAGCAGTCCCCTTCGGAGCTCCTACAATGAGCAGTTCTTC.

The rearrangement uses TRBV12-3 or TRBV12-4 and TRBJ2-1, with 14 bases identical to TRBD2. This CDR3 comprises 15 residues. The junction had 4 bases not matched to a gene; V was cut back by 6 bases and J by 6 bases. The CDR3 is CASRETSGRGNEQFF. The DNA for the CDR3 is TGTGCCAGCAGAGAGACTAGCGGGAGGGGCAATGAGCAGTTCTTC.

This clonotype showed up many times. This chain joins TRBV6-2 or TRBV6-3 and TRBJ2-2, with 9 bases matching TRBD2. The ends lost 2 bases at V and 7 bases at J; junction bases unmatched: 11. From germline, CDR1 is MNHEY and CDR2 SVGEGT. The length of the CDR3 is 17 residues. DNA for the CDR3: TGTGCCAGCAGTTACCCCCTTGGCGGGGGGGCAGACGGGGAGCTGTTTTTT. Translating it yields CASSYPLGGGADGELFF.

The chain employs TRBV29-1 and TRBJ2-7, with no clear D. CDR1 is SQVTM, CDR2 ANQGSEA, per germline. This CDR3 spans 14 amino acids. V lost 1 base to trimming and J lost 3 bases, with 13 bases between them. As DNA, the CDR3 is TGCAGCGTTGAAGGGTCTGGTGCGGACTACGAGCAGTACTTC. Its protein product is CSVEGSGADYEQYF.

This clonotype turned up a few times. This chain links TRBV29-1 with TRBJ2-3; D perhaps matches TRBD1 (6 bases). V lost 3 bases and J lost 6, with 10 bases in between. The CDR3 runs 12 residues. From germline, CDR1 is SQVTM and CDR2 ANQGSEA. The CDR3 protein is CSVDQGHDTQYF. CDR3 nucleotides: TGCAGCGTTGATCAGGGGCACGATACGCAGTATTTT.

This chain links TRBV5-1 with TRBJ2-2; D uncertain. The CDR3 sequence is 12 residues long. The germline V gene has CDR1 SGHRS and CDR2 YFSETQ. V dropped 3 bases and J dropped 5 bases, with 5 bases sitting between them. The CDR3 DNA follows: TGCGCCAGCAGCTGGTCTACCGGGGAGCTGTTTTTT. It encodes CASSWSTGELFF.

This clonotype was seen many times. V is TRBV29-1 and J is TRBJ2-3, with D possibly matching TRBD2 (5 bases). Germline-derived CDR1 and CDR2 are SQVTM and ANQGSEA. Deletions cut 5 bases from V and 0 bases from J, with 9 bases between. The CDR3 spans 13 residues. This CDR3 reads CSVYGESTDTQYF. In nucleotides, the CDR3 is TGCAGCGTTTACGGGGAGAGCACAGATACGCAGTATTTT.

There are a few counts of this clonotype. This chain connects TRBV25-1 to TRBJ2-4; TRBD1 aligns across 7 bases. The V segment lost 2 bases and the J segment 6 bases; nucleotides outside the gene matches: 4. The CDR3 runs 14 residues. The germline gives CDR1 MGHDK, CDR2 SYGVNS. This chain's CDR3 is CASSEKGQRNIQYF. The DNA of the CDR3 is TGTGCCAGCAGTGAAAAGGGACAGAGAAACATTCAGTACTTC.